Listed below are T cell receptor beta chains from one sample, sequenced in a study of T cell clonotyping in hematopoietic cell transplantation. Generated by immunoSEQ multiplex PCR, the TCRdb table keeps only in-frame clones and is missing some. The repertoire includes some 40,000 clones, 94% of them detected once, and more than 0.7% sits in the top ten. Sample: peripheral blood mononuclear cells. The receptors come from a woman aged 45-65 years in good health. Some clones in this sample may be carry-over from other donors' samples. Both conserved end residues are part of each CDR3.

V: TRBV18
CDR3: CASSPEGQGFPYEQYF

V: TRBV7-2
CDR3: CASSSMGTEAFF

V: TRBV7-2
CDR3: CASSIHSGGSYEQYF

V: TRBV5-1
CDR3: CASSRGQLGETQYF

V: TRBV7-6
CDR3: CASSLAGGGGTDTQYF

V: TRBV7-2
CDR3: CASSLEGFNYGYTF

V: TRBV6-5
CDR3: CASSYGGWANYGYTF

V: TRBV5-4
CDR3: CASSLGQGVYEQYF

V: TRBV6-5
CDR3: CASSTGQWAEAFF

V: TRBV14
CDR3: CASSQGLGTNEKLFF

V: TRBV5-1
CDR3: CASSWGLSVPTEAFF

V: TRBV19
CDR3: CASIARDRGTEAFF

V: TRBV6-5
CDR3: CASAHRAINTEAFF

V: TRBV11-3
CDR3: CASSPRTGTRINTGELFF

V: TRBV6-5
CDR3: CASSYSKFSTDTQYF

V: TRBV9
CDR3: CASSVGPGRGETQYF

V: TRBV20-1
CDR3: CSAVSTDTQYF

V: TRBV11-2
CDR3: CASSLITGKRPDGAFF

V: TRBV7-2
CDR3: CASSRTSNDGELFF

V: TRBV2
CDR3: CASRQVRTDTQYF

V: TRBV5-1
CDR3: CASSFGGDPQETQYF

V: TRBV4-2
CDR3: CASSRATGEASYEQYF

V: TRBV4-3
CDR3: CASSQGDSFPYGYTF

V: TRBV5-4
CDR3: CASRIDLAGEETQYF

V: TRBV30
CDR3: CAWNGLQSEAFF

V: TRBV7-2
CDR3: CASSSGPSSYEQYF

V: TRBV19
CDR3: CASSRNYEQYF

V: TRBV9
CDR3: CASSLGKGGYTF

V: TRBV19
CDR3: CASSISGTEETQYF